These T cell receptor beta chains were read from a single sample in a study of blood T cell repertoires in COVID-19. Repertoires were generated with immunoSEQ multiplex PCR, while TCRdb's copy carries only in-frame clones and drops some. The sample shows some 150,000 clones, 85% to 90% of them seen only once. Material: peripheral blood. The receptors stem from a woman aged 55-70 years with active COVID-19. Each CDR3 is given with its conserved first and last residue.

V gene	J gene	CDR3 protein
TRBV11-2	TRBJ1-1	CASSFRAYTEAFF
TRBV7-8	TRBJ1-2	CASSLQGNYGYTF
TRBV7-2	TRBJ2-3	CASSLGAGLPPDTQYF
TRBV14	TRBJ2-3	CASSQVQQAGFTDTQYF
TRBV6-6	TRBJ2-7	CASPKIEQGPYEQYF
TRBV6-2/TRBV6-3	TRBJ2-1	CASSKTGGGRYEQFF
TRBV10-2	TRBJ1-5	CASAPLRGGDQPQHF
TRBV7-9	TRBJ1-1	CASTGWGRVTEAFF
TRBV11-2	TRBJ2-1	CASSPRRIEQFF
TRBV28	TRBJ1-5	CASRRTGGNQPQHF
TRBV30	TRBJ2-4	CAWSREVAKNIQYF
TRBV7-8	TRBJ2-7	CASIPTGRGLSYEQYF
TRBV3-1/TRBV3-2	TRBJ1-1	CASSQPGQGSWEAFF
TRBV28	TRBJ2-1	CASGGGGVRNNEQFF
TRBV28	TRBJ2-2	CASTTPSGTITGELFF
TRBV19	TRBJ2-1	CASSTGGSYNEQFF
TRBV24-1	TRBJ2-7	CATSKSGRYNHEQYF
TRBV6-2/TRBV6-3	TRBJ2-7	CASSYASLVPYEQYF
TRBV24-1	TRBJ2-7	CATSDTPGQGTYEQYF
TRBV9	TRBJ1-5	CASSRTGQNQPQHF
TRBV11-2	TRBJ2-7	CASSLARLAGSSYEQYF
TRBV4-1	TRBJ1-6	CASSQERQVYNSPLHF
TRBV7-8	TRBJ2-5	CASSLVKTQYF
TRBV27	TRBJ2-7	CASSHDRDEQYF
TRBV10-2	TRBJ1-1	CASSDMNTEAFF
TRBV5-5	TRBJ1-1	CASSWGDTEAFF
TRBV30	TRBJ2-3	CAWSVLGGTGGRTDTQYF
TRBV20-1	TRBJ1-1	CSASIREGDTEAFF
TRBV7-9	TRBJ1-2	CASRRGQGSGYTF
TRBV7-6	TRBJ2-3	CASSLGHPTDTQYF
TRBV4-3	TRBJ2-1	CASSQLAGGPGEQFF
TRBV15	TRBJ2-7	CATSRDSGTGDYEQYF
TRBV18	TRBJ2-3	CASSPLLAGSTDTQYF
TRBV19	TRBJ1-5	CASSSRRGGNQPQHF
TRBV7-3	TRBJ2-3	CASSPTGPPDTQYF
TRBV7-9	TRBJ2-3	CASSSRVPDTQYF
TRBV10-3	TRBJ1-6	CATTGVGKLSSPLHF
TRBV2	TRBJ1-2	CASSGGGIYGYTF
TRBV19	TRBJ1-4	CASSGQGATNEKLFF
TRBV7-9	TRBJ1-5	CASSLSSLQPQHF
TRBV7-2	TRBJ1-2	CASSLGGVYYGYTF
TRBV9	TRBJ2-1	CASSVGEVSYNEQFF
TRBV2	TRBJ2-5	CASSASEETQYF
TRBV6-5	TRBJ2-4	CASRRDRVNIQYF
TRBV6-5	TRBJ2-7	CASNPTGGVFEQYF
TRBV6-5	TRBJ1-3	CASSYRYRGPGNTIYF
TRBV27	TRBJ2-7	CASTSDRGGTYEQYF
TRBV5-1	TRBJ2-1	CASSVTGLAGYNEQFF
TRBV5-4	TRBJ2-7	CASSYLGEQYF
TRBV2	TRBJ2-2	CASVPSGLNTGELFF
TRBV20-1	TRBJ2-3	CRLAATDTQYF
TRBV5-1	TRBJ2-7	CASSFRDFYEQYF
TRBV18	TRBJ2-7	CASSPGTVSYEQYF
TRBV14	TRBJ1-3	CASSRPRISGNTIYF
TRBV2	TRBJ2-3	CASSGRASGIADTQYF
TRBV10-3	TRBJ2-1	CAISDYPEQFF
TRBV5-6	TRBJ2-1	CASARRGAYNEQFF
TRBV7-9	TRBJ1-2	CASSLVARRRYNYGYTF
TRBV3-1/TRBV3-2	TRBJ1-1	CASSQVTSEAFF
TRBV30	TRBJ2-1	CAWSVSSGRAYNEQFF